The 3 T cell receptor beta chains given below trace back to one sample, sequenced in a study of T cell responses to AZD1222 COVID-19 vaccine. Method: immunoSEQ multiplex PCR; TCRdb's copy keeps in-frame clones and lacks some. In the table there are 100,000 to 140,000 clones, 70% to 90% of which are singletons. The material sequenced was peripheral blood, taken 28 days after the second AZD1222 dose. These receptors were taken from an adult who received the AZD1222 COVID-19 vaccine.

The chain is built from TRBV7-9 and TRBJ1-4; possible D gene TRBD1, 6 bases. This CDR3 spans 12 amino acids. Germline-derived CDR1 and CDR2 are SEHNR and FQNEAQ (reference sequence). The ends were cut back, 3 bases at V and 10 bases at J, with 9 bases in the middle. DNA of the CDR3: TGTGCCAGCAGCTTCGAGGGGGGAAAACTGTTTTTT. It translates to CASSFEGGKLFF.

This sequence joins TRBV12-3 or TRBV12-4 and TRBJ1-1; 8 nucleotides align to TRBD1. CDR3 length equals 13 residues. V trimming: 3 bases; J trimming: 8 bases; junction bases outside the gene matches: 5. The chain's CDR3 is CASSFSRGQEAFF. The CDR3 region has the DNA TGTGCCAGCAGTTTTTCCAGGGGGCAGGAAGCTTTCTTT.

This chain uses TRBV10-1 with TRBJ2-1; D is ambiguous. V lost 5 bases and J 6 bases, leaving 11 bases between the germline ends. This CDR3 region has 13 residues. The germline gives CDR1 WNHNN, CDR2 SYGVQD (reference sequence). This CDR3 reads CASSPGPANEQFF. The DNA of the CDR3 is TGCGCCAGCAGTCCAGGACCGGCCAATGAGCAGTTCTTC.